A single sample is the source of the 23 T cell receptor beta chains below, sequenced in a study of CD8 T cells in Susac syndrome. With random hexamers, reverse transcription was performed on roughly 0.5 to 1 ug of RNA. TCRdb used MiXCR to reprocess the immunoSEQ multiplex PCR reads, holding one entry per CDR3 protein. This table has roughly 120,000 distinct CDR3 sequences, around 94% appearing once. Sequencing input: CD4+ T cells from PBMCs. The receptors originated from a human donor with multiple sclerosis.

This clonotype showed up just once. A read error may produce the germline difference seen at one junction end. The chain couples TRBV18 to TRBJ2-5; a weak D match, TRBD1 (5 bases). Germline V lookup: CDR1 KGHSH, CDR2 LQKENI. This CDR3 has 14 residues. The CDR3 coding sequence is TGTGCCAGCTCTCCACAGGAGTTCCGCGAGACCCAGTACTTC. Translated, it gives CASSPQEFRETQYF.

The chain has TRBV6-6 and TRBJ1-2; D is unclear. V lost 4 bases, J lost 6 bases, and 6 bases lay in between. CDR3 length: 11 residues. Germline V CDR1 and CDR2: MNHNY, SVGAGI (reference sequence). The CDR3 sequence: CASSLANGYTF. The CDR3 coding sequence is TGTGCCAGCAGTTTGGCAAATGGCTACACCTTC.

This chain connects TRBV10-3 to TRBJ2-5; maybe TRBD2 (5 bases). CDR1 and CDR2 (germline): ENHRY, SYGVKD. V gave up 0 bases and J gave up 2 bases, with 7 bases separating them. This CDR3 contains 14 residues. In DNA form, the CDR3 reads TGTGCCATCAGTGAGTCGAGCGGACAAGAGACCCAGTACTTC. Protein product: CAISESSGQETQYF.

The chain uses TRBV7-3 and TRBJ1-3; D gene uncertain. V gave up 5 bases and J gave up 7 bases, with 15 bases separating them. The germline V gene encodes CDR1 SGHTA and CDR2 FQGTGA. The CDR3 contains 14 residues. The CDR3 is CASSPGGRRNTIYF. The CDR3 coding sequence is TGTGCCAGCAGCCCGGGAGGCCGAAGGAACACCATATATTTT.

This clonotype appeared a single time. The chain has TRBV30 and TRBJ2-7; no clear D gene. Germline CDR1 and CDR2: GTSNPN and SVGIG (reference sequence). V dropped 2 bases and J dropped 6 bases, with 8 bases sitting between them. This CDR3 is 11 amino acids long. The CDR3 protein is CAWSRTSEQYF. DNA for the CDR3: TGTGCCTGGAGTCGCACGAGCGAGCAGTACTTC.

The chain couples TRBV28 to TRBJ1-1; D remains unclear. The V gene lost 7 bases and the J gene lost 4 bases, with 10 bases spanning the gap. Looked up from germline, CDR1 is MDHEN and CDR2 is SYDVKM. The CDR3 is 12 amino acids. The CDR3 region has the DNA TGTGCCAGCAACGCTGGGAGCACTGAAGCTTTCTTT. Translation: CASNAGSTEAFF.

This clonotype was seen only once. V is TRBV3-1 and J is TRBJ1-1, with TRBD1 identical over 7 bases. Germline CDR1 and CDR2: LGHDT and YNNKEL (reference sequence). Trimming removed 4 bases from V and 4 bases from J; junction bases left unmatched: 3. The CDR3 spans 13 residues. CDR3 DNA sequence: TGTGCCAGCAGCCGAGGGACAGTCACTGAAGCTTTCTTT. It encodes CASSRGTVTEAFF.

V gene TRBV14 combines with J gene TRBJ1-6; no definite D call. V lost 0 bases to trimming and J lost 9 bases, with 15 bases between them. CDR3 length: 16 amino acids. Germline V lookup: CDR1 SGHDN, CDR2 FVKESK. The CDR3 spells CASSQDLGSSGSPLHF. CDR3 DNA: TGTGCCAGCAGCCAAGACCTGGGCTCTAGTGGTTCACCCCTCCACTTT.

The chain couples TRBV4-2 to TRBJ1-2, with 10 bases aligning to TRBD1. Per germline, CDR1 LGHNA and CDR2 YNFKEQ. The V and J ends lost 3 bases and 1 base, in that order; junction bases with no gene match: 14. CDR3 length: 19 residues. CDR3 region: CASSQASMTGGGGNYGYTF. In DNA, the CDR3 is TGTGCCAGCAGCCAGGCCTCTATGACAGGGGGCGGAGGTAACTATGGCTACACCTTC.

CDR3 DNA: TGTGCCAGCCACGGACAGGGTCGCCTCGAGCAGTACTTC. This gives the protein CASHGQGRLEQYF. The chain uses TRBV7-9 and TRBJ2-7, with 8 bases matching TRBD1. From germline, CDR1 is SEHNR and CDR2 FQNEAQ (reference sequence). The CDR3 covers 13 residues. V shed 8 bases and J 6 bases; nucleotides not matched to a gene: 9.

This chain links TRBV6-5 with TRBJ2-1, with a weak D call TRBD2 (7 bases). Trimming took 5 bases from V and 2 from J, leaving 10 bases between them. Germline values: CDR1 MNHEY, CDR2 SVGAGI. The CDR3 is 14 amino acids. This CDR3 reads CASSPGGPYNEQFF. As DNA, the CDR3 is TGTGCCAGCAGTCCCGGGGGGCCCTACAATGAGCAGTTCTTC.

The V and J genes are TRBV18 and TRBJ1-1; D call uncertain. Germline V gene sequence: CDR1 KGHSH, CDR2 LQKENI. The CDR3 length is 14 residues. V was pared by 3 bases and J by 7 bases, with 15 bases between. The CDR3 nucleotides read TGTGCCAGCTCACCCCGTTACCCCCCTCTTGAAGCTTTCTTT. This translates into CASSPRYPPLEAFF.

The chain uses TRBV6-5 and TRBJ2-1; TRBD2 matches at 8 bases. The V and J ends lost 11 bases and 9 bases, in that order; junction bases with no gene match: 9. The CDR3 loop spans 12 amino acids. CDR1 is MNHEY, CDR2 SVGAGI, per germline. As DNA, the CDR3 is TGTGCCTCGCGGGGGGCGAGGAGTGAGCAGTTCTTC. Its protein is CASRGARSEQFF.

The rearrangement links TRBV12-3 or TRBV12-4 to TRBJ2-2, with D possibly being TRBD1 (5 bases). The CDR3 totals 14 residues. V was clipped by 3 bases and J by 5 bases, with 10 bases between them. DNA for the CDR3: TGTGCCAGCAGTTTGTCGGCAGGGACCGGGGAGCTGTTTTTT. It yields the protein CASSLSAGTGELFF.

This clonotype was recorded a few times. The CDR3 DNA sequence: TGTGCCAGCAGTTCCCCCGCCCAGGGATCGGACGAGCAGTACTTC. As protein: CASSSPAQGSDEQYF. The chain links TRBV12-3 or TRBV12-4 to TRBJ2-7; TRBD1 might be the D (5 bases). V was pared by 4 bases and J by 5 bases, with 18 bases between. The CDR3 has 15 residues.

This chain uses TRBV6-5 with TRBJ2-7; the D call may be TRBD1 or TRBD2 (6 bases each). Between the trimmed V and J ends, which lost 5 bases and 0 bases, there was a span of 11 bases. The CDR3 is made up of 14 amino acids. Germline V lookup: CDR1 MNHEY, CDR2 SVGAGI. The CDR3 DNA reads as TGTGCCAGCAGTCGAGGGGGGATCTCCTACGAGCAGTACTTC. Its translation is CASSRGGISYEQYF.

This clonotype has a handful of counts. The chain combines TRBV7-3 with TRBJ1-1; D gene uncertain. The CDR3 runs 13 residues. In germline, CDR1 is SGHTA, CDR2 FQGTGA. V gave up 3 bases and J gave up 1 base, with 6 bases separating them. CDR3 sequence reads: CASSFGSNTEAFF. In nucleotides, the CDR3 is TGTGCCAGCAGCTTCGGCTCGAACACTGAAGCTTTCTTT.

The J gene is TRBJ2-2, the V gene TRBV14, with no clear D. The CDR3 runs to 12 residues. Germline V gene sequence: CDR1 SGHDN, CDR2 FVKESK. Trimming shortened V by 5 bases and J by 6 bases, and 7 bases separated the two germline ends. The CDR3 loop reads CASSSFPGELFF. CDR3 DNA sequence: TGTGCCAGCAGCTCTTTTCCCGGGGAGCTGTTTTTT.

The gene calls are TRBV5-1 and TRBJ1-1; 8 positions agree with TRBD1. The V and J ends lost 4 bases and 4 bases, in that order; junction bases with no gene match: 3. Germline V gene lookup returns CDR1 SGHRS and CDR2 YFSETQ. This CDR3 has 13 amino acids. CDR3 residues: CASSGTGGTEAFF. For the CDR3, the DNA is TGCGCCAGCAGCGGAACAGGGGGCACTGAAGCTTTCTTT.

This clonotype was observed a single time. The chain employs TRBV6-1 and TRBJ2-3, with D perhaps being TRBD1 or TRBD2 (5 bases each). This CDR3 is 14 amino acids long. V was clipped by 8 bases and J by 6 bases, with 18 bases between them. Germline assignment: CDR1 MNHNS and CDR2 SASEGT. This CDR3 is CASYEGTASDTQYF. CDR3 DNA: TGTGCCAGCTACGAGGGGACCGCGTCTGATACGCAGTATTTT.

CDR3 DNA: TGCGCCAGCAGCTTGACAGGAACAAAGGGAGAAAAACTGTTTTTT. It encodes CASSLTGTKGEKLFF. The chain uses TRBV5-1 and TRBJ1-4; the D gene is possibly TRBD1 (5 bases). This CDR3 comprises 15 residues. Deletions cut 1 base from V and 8 bases from J, with 15 bases between. Germline-derived CDR1 and CDR2 are SGHRS and YFSETQ.

This rearrangement joins TRBV28 to TRBJ2-3; 7 bases agree with TRBD2. V lost 6 bases to trimming and J lost 6 bases; unmatched junction nucleotides: 3. CDR1 is MDHEN, CDR2 SYDVKM, per germline. The CDR3 extends over 12 amino acids. The chain's CDR3 is CASRAGDDTQYF. The DNA for the CDR3 is TGTGCCAGCAGGGCGGGAGACGATACGCAGTATTTT.

This chain links TRBV5-1 with TRBJ2-7; D unresolved. From germline, CDR1 is SGHRS and CDR2 YFSETQ. V gave up 4 bases and J gave up 0 bases, with 11 bases separating them. This CDR3 is 14 amino acids long. CDR3 nucleotide sequence: TGCGCCAGCAGCCTAGGATCCCTCTCCTACGAGCAGTACTTC. Translating gives CASSLGSLSYEQYF.